The present entry profiles one T cell receptor beta chain with its context. Its antigen specificity is not known. Base quality data are lacking; no much larger clone is found one base away. The data were obtained in a study of chemoradiotherapy in HPV16-positive cancers (dated by TCRdb to 2022 to 2024). For context, the study as a whole: Using functional T-cell assays on cells from a couple of HPV16-positive patients, the researchers defined candidate HPV-specific T-cell clones and common TCR motifs. Whether T-cell immunity against the HPV oncoproteins E6 and E7 changes during chemoradiotherapy and whether survival is affected by this immunity were examined in the study. The candidate HPV-specific TCRs and motifs were subsequently tracked in TCR repertoires obtained from 65 to 95 patients with HPV-related cancers.

Spanning cysteine to phenylalanine, the CDR3 consists of 20 amino acids. Only the CDR3 portion is preserved as DNA: 60 bases, with reading frame beginning at the first base. V loses 3 bases at its end and J loses 0 bases; junction bases beyond the gene matches: 15. The research as a whole found: The survival association was reported for HPV16-positive patients, and the functional definition of HPV-specific T cells was derived from only a couple of HPV16-positive patients. Expansion of candidate HPV-specific clones and E7-related TCR motifs was observed in the tumor microenvironment during treatment, whereas no such expansion was observed for non-HPV-specific T cells. Among HPV16-positive patients, expansion of HPV-responsive T cells during chemoradiotherapy was associated with better recurrence-free survival.

Repertoires were sampled repeatedly over the course of chemoradiotherapy, so clonal expansion could be followed in the tumor microenvironment. The library was built by means of the immunoSEQ multiplex PCR assay. This immuneACCESS table, as held by TCRdb, lists in-frame sequences with V and J called but not all clones. Of the missing ones, under half trace to an unresolved V gene in checked studies; the others have no known cause. Within this sample are approximately 2,600 clones, with about 80% of them counted one time only. The ten top clones hold roughly 8.5% of the sample. This receptor chain uses TRBV5-3 and TRBJ1-5; 10 bases in the junction line up with TRBD1. TRBV5-3 is treated as an ORF (open reading frame) with a function not yet certain. Sequencing was performed on tumor tissue, taken from a patient who underwent chemoradiotherapy. The receptor comes from a human donor with HPV-associated anogenital cancer. The nucleotide sequence reads as follows: TGTGCCAGAAGCTCGGCTAAACCGGGACAGGGGACCCATAGCAATCAGCCCCAGCATTTT. This codes for CARSSAKPGQGTHSNQPQHF.